A selection of T cell receptor beta chains follows, all from one sample in a study of T-cell memory formation after mild COVID-19. TCRdb reprocessed the 5' RACE reads with MiXCR, giving one entry per CDR3 protein. The sample lists over 300,000 distinct CDR3 sequences, roughly 20% occurring once. The sample taken for sequencing was PBMCs or a T cell subset sorted from them (not recorded which). These receptors all come from a man aged 18 to 30 who had mild COVID-19 (a few samples of this study predate the infection). Cell type and time point are not known. Both conserved end residues are part of each CDR3. The order of the fields is V gene, J gene, D gene, clone size, CDR3 DNA, CDR3 protein. D genes are given only for firm matches. A clone size is listed for some rows: how often the clone was seen (once, few, many), or a class if it is expanded.

V gene: TRBV6-2/TRBV6-3; J gene: TRBJ2-3; D gene: TRBD1; clone size: NA; CDR3 DNA: TGTGCCAGCAGTTACGGAGACAGGGATACAGATACGCAGTATTTT; CDR3 protein: CASSYGDRDTDTQYF
V gene: TRBV30; J gene: TRBJ2-6; D gene: NA; clone size: few; CDR3 DNA: TGTGCCTGGAGTCCCTTATTCTCTGGGGCCAACGTCCTGACTTTC; CDR3 protein: CAWSPLFSGANVLTF
V gene: TRBV5-1; J gene: TRBJ1-1; D gene: NA; clone size: NA; CDR3 DNA: TGCGCCAGCAGCTTGCGGTTTCCGGGGAACACTGAAGCTTTCTTT; CDR3 protein: CASSLRFPGNTEAFF
V gene: TRBV4-1; J gene: TRBJ2-1; D gene: NA; clone size: many; CDR3 DNA: TGCGCCAGCAGCCAAGGAACAGGCGCTTCCTACAATGAGCAGTTCTTC; CDR3 protein: CASSQGTGASYNEQFF
V gene: TRBV12-3/TRBV12-4; J gene: TRBJ1-3; D gene: TRBD1; clone size: NA; CDR3 DNA: TGTGCCAGCAGTTTAGGGGACAGAGGAAACACCATATATTTT; CDR3 protein: CASSLGDRGNTIYF
V gene: TRBV23-1; J gene: TRBJ2-3; D gene: NA; clone size: many; CDR3 DNA: TGCGCCAGCAGCCCCACCCGACCCTGGGTCGCAGATACGCAGTATTTT; CDR3 protein: CASSPTRPWVADTQYF
V gene: TRBV6-7; J gene: TRBJ1-5; D gene: NA; clone size: NA; CDR3 DNA: TGTGCCAGCAGTGAAGCCCGGACGCACGAAACAAATCAGCCCCAGCATTTT; CDR3 protein: CASSEARTHETNQPQHF
V gene: TRBV28; J gene: TRBJ2-1; D gene: TRBD1; clone size: NA; CDR3 DNA: TGTGCCAGCAGTAACCCGGGACAGGTCCCAAGTGAGCAGTTCTTC; CDR3 protein: CASSNPGQVPSEQFF
V gene: TRBV6-1; J gene: TRBJ1-1; D gene: NA; clone size: NA; CDR3 DNA: TGTGCCAGCAGTGACATGGGGTTGGGGAACACTGAAGCTTTCTTT; CDR3 protein: CASSDMGLGNTEAFF
V gene: TRBV7-2; J gene: TRBJ2-5; D gene: TRBD1; clone size: NA; CDR3 DNA: TGTGCCAGCAGCTTAGTGGACAGGGGGGTTGAGGAGACCCAGTACTTC; CDR3 protein: CASSLVDRGVEETQYF
V gene: TRBV20-1; J gene: TRBJ2-1; D gene: TRBD2; clone size: NA; CDR3 DNA: TGCAGTGCAAAACCGGGGACTAGCGGGGACTGGAATGAGCAGTTCTTC; CDR3 protein: CSAKPGTSGDWNEQFF
V gene: TRBV20-1; J gene: TRBJ2-2; D gene: NA; clone size: few; CDR3 DNA: TGCAGTGCTAGAGGGCCAGGGGCATCCGGGGAGCTGTTTTTT; CDR3 protein: CSARGPGASGELFF
V gene: TRBV7-2; J gene: TRBJ1-3; D gene: TRBD1; clone size: few; CDR3 DNA: TGTGCCAGCAGCCCGGCCGGGACAGGGAGAAACACCATATATTTT; CDR3 protein: CASSPAGTGRNTIYF
V gene: TRBV7-9; J gene: TRBJ2-5; D gene: NA; clone size: few; CDR3 DNA: TGTGCCAGCAGCTTACTACGGGGGAAAGAGACCCAGTACTTC; CDR3 protein: CASSLLRGKETQYF
V gene: TRBV25-1; J gene: TRBJ2-1; D gene: NA; clone size: NA; CDR3 DNA: TGTGCCAGCAGTGACCCCTTTCCCCCGGGCCCCAATGAGCAGTTCTTC; CDR3 protein: CASSDPFPPGPNEQFF
V gene: TRBV7-8; J gene: TRBJ1-5; D gene: NA; clone size: NA; CDR3 DNA: TGTGCCAGCAGCCAGGACGGGATCAATCAGCCCCAGCATTTT; CDR3 protein: CASSQDGINQPQHF
V gene: TRBV30; J gene: TRBJ2-7; D gene: TRBD1; clone size: few; CDR3 DNA: TGTGCCTGGAGTCCGTACAGGGGCAACGAGCAGTACTTC; CDR3 protein: CAWSPYRGNEQYF
V gene: TRBV27; J gene: TRBJ1-1; D gene: NA; clone size: few; CDR3 DNA: TGTGCCAGCAACCAATGGGGGGGCAAGACTGAAGCTTTCTTT; CDR3 protein: CASNQWGGKTEAFF
V gene: TRBV6-5; J gene: TRBJ1-2; D gene: NA; clone size: NA; CDR3 DNA: TGTGCCAGCAGTCAGGGAATAGGGGGAGGAAAGGGCTACACCTTC; CDR3 protein: CASSQGIGGGKGYTF
V gene: TRBV7-7; J gene: TRBJ1-6; D gene: NA; clone size: NA; CDR3 DNA: TGTGCCAGCAGCTTAGACGGACATTCACCCCTCCACTTT; CDR3 protein: CASSLDGHSPLHF
V gene: TRBV6-1; J gene: TRBJ1-2; D gene: TRBD1; clone size: NA; CDR3 DNA: TGTGCCAGCAGGGACAGGGGGAACTATGGCTACACCTTC; CDR3 protein: CASRDRGNYGYTF
V gene: TRBV5-1; J gene: TRBJ1-5; D gene: NA; clone size: NA; CDR3 DNA: TGCGCCAGCAGCTTGTCCGGAGGGGGGGACCAGCCCCAGCATTTT; CDR3 protein: CASSLSGGGDQPQHF
V gene: TRBV28; J gene: TRBJ1-2; D gene: NA; clone size: many; CDR3 DNA: TGTGCCAGCAGTTTAGTTGGCAGGGCTAACTATGGCTACACCTTC; CDR3 protein: CASSLVGRANYGYTF
V gene: TRBV5-1; J gene: TRBJ1-2; D gene: NA; clone size: few; CDR3 DNA: TGCGCCAGCGGCCCCTCGGGGTTTTTGAACTATGGCTACACCTTC; CDR3 protein: CASGPSGFLNYGYTF
V gene: TRBV12-3/TRBV12-4; J gene: TRBJ2-5; D gene: NA; clone size: few; CDR3 DNA: TGTGCCAGCTCAGGACGGGGCCTTGAAGAGACCCAGTACTTC; CDR3 protein: CASSGRGLEETQYF
V gene: TRBV7-1; J gene: TRBJ2-7; D gene: NA; clone size: NA; CDR3 DNA: TGTGCCAGCAGCTCCTGGACCCCCTACGAGCAGTACTTC; CDR3 protein: CASSSWTPYEQYF
V gene: TRBV20-1; J gene: TRBJ2-3; D gene: NA; clone size: few; CDR3 DNA: TGCAGTGCTATGCCCCCGCATTTCACAGATACGCAGTATTTT; CDR3 protein: CSAMPPHFTDTQYF
V gene: TRBV7-3; J gene: TRBJ2-5; D gene: NA; clone size: few; CDR3 DNA: TGTGCCAGCAGCTTATATGACCGGACGGGGACCCAGTACTTC; CDR3 protein: CASSLYDRTGTQYF
V gene: TRBV6-6; J gene: TRBJ2-3; D gene: NA; clone size: NA; CDR3 DNA: TGTGCCAGCAGTTCACCCGGGGGCGGGGGTGGAGATACGCAGTATTTT; CDR3 protein: CASSSPGGGGGDTQYF
V gene: TRBV10-2; J gene: TRBJ2-7; D gene: TRBD2; clone size: many; CDR3 DNA: TGCGCCAGCAGTGGACTAGCGGTGGTGGTTTTCTACGAGCAGTACTTC; CDR3 protein: CASSGLAVVVFYEQYF
V gene: TRBV6-5; J gene: TRBJ2-2; D gene: NA; clone size: NA; CDR3 DNA: TGTGCCAGCAGTTACTGGCAGGGTGATGGGGAGCTGTTTTTT; CDR3 protein: CASSYWQGDGELFF
V gene: TRBV30; J gene: TRBJ1-6; D gene: NA; clone size: few; CDR3 DNA: TGTGCCTGGAAGGTTGTCTGGGACGAATCACCCCTCCACTTT; CDR3 protein: CAWKVVWDESPLHF
V gene: TRBV7-9; J gene: TRBJ2-2; D gene: TRBD1; clone size: NA; CDR3 DNA: TGTGCCAGCAGCGTAAGGACAGGGACCACCGGGGAGCTGTTTTTT; CDR3 protein: CASSVRTGTTGELFF
V gene: TRBV21-1; J gene: TRBJ2-5; D gene: NA; clone size: NA; CDR3 DNA: TGTGCCAGCAGCAAAGTCGCTAGCAGGCCAGAGACCCAGTACTTC; CDR3 protein: CASSKVASRPETQYF
V gene: TRBV7-3; J gene: TRBJ2-3; D gene: NA; clone size: few; CDR3 DNA: TGTGCCAGCAGCTTACGGCCCTTTGGGGTGACTAGCACAGATACGCAGTATTTT; CDR3 protein: CASSLRPFGVTSTDTQYF
V gene: TRBV5-6; J gene: TRBJ1-1; D gene: TRBD1; clone size: NA; CDR3 DNA: TGTGCCAGCAGCCATGGACAGGGGGCGTTGAACACTGAAGCTTTCTTT; CDR3 protein: CASSHGQGALNTEAFF
V gene: TRBV5-8; J gene: TRBJ2-6; D gene: NA; clone size: NA; CDR3 DNA: TGTGCCAGCAGCATGGAGTCGTTCTCTGGGGCCAACGTCCTGACTTTC; CDR3 protein: CASSMESFSGANVLTF
V gene: TRBV5-1; J gene: TRBJ2-3; D gene: NA; clone size: many; CDR3 DNA: TGCGCCAGCAGCGCCGGACAAGTCACAGATACGCAGTATTTT; CDR3 protein: CASSAGQVTDTQYF